This TCR beta chain was documented in a study of shared T cell receptors in the human thymus. Some clones are missing from TCRdb's copy, which holds only in-frame ones; the method was immunoSEQ multiplex PCR. The sample has hundreds of thousands of clones; roughly 88% are singletons. Deletions cut 4 bases from V and 0 bases from J, with 19 bases between. Germline V gives CDR1 LNHDA, CDR2 SQIVND (reference sequence). The CDR3 covers 17 residues. In addition, the sample was reused for a study of human thymus T cells. That investigation notes: Donation came from healthy Finnish infants having corrective surgery for congenital heart defects. The thymus was resected at corrective cardiac surgery. Use of V and J genes seemed skewed within the thymic and blood repertoires. What related research reported was that thymic repertoires overlapped highly among unrelated individuals.

This chain uses TRBV19 with TRBJ2-7, with D maybe TRBD1 (6 bases). This sequence originates from a boy under three years old with a congenital heart defect. Sequenced material: thymocytes. The CDR3 is CASSTLTLAGASYEQYF. The CDR3 DNA is TGTGCCAGTAGTACCCTAACCCTCGCAGGGGCCTCCTACGAGCAGTACTTC.